The 27 T cell receptor beta chains presented below share a single source sample, sequenced in a study of PD-1 blockade in classical Hodgkin lymphoma. Sequencing was performed with immunoSEQ multiplex PCR; in TCRdb, only in-frame clones are kept and a portion is missing. Of some 10,000 clones listed, 75% to 90% are singletons. As for time point: cycle 4 day 1 (C4D1), after 6 weeks of nivolumab. Patients all relapsed after autologous stem cell transplantation, and there was variation in brentuximab vedotin exposure. Purification of CD4+ T cells from thawed PBMCs was achieved by magnetic negative selection. The source was CD4+ T cells from blood, collected before the fourth cycle of nivolumab. These receptors came from a human donor with classical Hodgkin lymphoma.

The V gene is TRBV5-1, the J gene TRBJ2-1, with TRBD1 matching 7 bases. With 4 bases clipped from V and 7 bases from J, the junction kept 17 bases outside the gene matches. The CDR3 has 17 amino acids. The germline CDR1 and CDR2 sequences are SGHRS and YFSETQ. CDR3 sequence: CASSPRQGTSIRNEQFF. CDR3 DNA sequence: TGCGCCAGCAGCCCCCGACAGGGAACAAGTATAAGGAATGAGCAGTTCTTC.

This chain connects TRBV7-7 to TRBJ2-2, with a tentative D call TRBD1 (5 bases). The germline CDR1 and CDR2 sequences are SSHAT and FNYEAQ (reference sequence). V lost 5 bases to trimming and J lost 4 bases, with 11 bases between them. The CDR3 sequence is 14 residues long. CDR3 nucleotides: TGTGCCAGCAGCCCAACCAGGGCCACCGGGGAGCTGTTTTTT. Protein product: CASSPTRATGELFF.

The rearrangement joins TRBV6-6 to TRBJ1-1; 7 bases match TRBD1. Germline CDR1 MNHNY, CDR2 SVGAGI (reference sequence). Germline trimming cut 2 bases from V and 0 bases from J; bases unmatched to any gene: 6. CDR3 length: 16 amino acids. The CDR3 is CASSYGTEALNTEAFF. CDR3 DNA: TGTGCCAGCAGTTACGGGACAGAAGCCTTGAACACTGAAGCTTTCTTT.

A single count supports this clone. The chain's CDR3 is CASSVDPGRGFGYGYTF. In nucleotides, the CDR3 is TGTGCCAGCAGCGTAGATCCCGGACGGGGCTTCGGCTATGGCTACACCTTC. V gene TRBV9 combines with J gene TRBJ1-2; D perhaps matches TRBD1 (5 bases). Trimming removed 0 bases at V and 4 bases at J, with 19 bases between. Germline CDR1 and CDR2: SGDLS and YYNGEE. CDR3 length equals 17 residues.

V gene TRBV27 combines with J gene TRBJ2-2, with TRBD2 as a possible D gene (6 bases). V lost 5 bases, J lost 6 bases, and 19 bases lay in between. Germline CDR1 is MNHEY and CDR2 is SMNVEV (reference sequence). The CDR3 runs to 16 residues. CDR3 nucleotide sequence: TGTGCCAGCAGTGCATCCCTTTGGAGGGCCTCCGGGGAGCTGTTTTTT. Its translation: CASSASLWRASGELFF.

This clone was seen a few times. The chain recombines TRBV5-1 with TRBJ1-1, with 10 bases that match TRBD1. V lost 4 bases and J lost 7; bases outside the gene matches: 4. Germline CDR1 SGHRS, CDR2 YFSETQ. This CDR3 comprises 13 residues. As DNA, the CDR3 is TGCGCCAGCAGCACGGGACAGGGGCTTGAAGCTTTCTTT. Its translation: CASSTGQGLEAFF.

This clone was detected a few times. The genes are TRBV7-9 and TRBJ1-2, with 8 bases aligning to TRBD1. V lost 3 bases and J lost 6; bases outside the gene matches: 3. CDR1 is SEHNR, CDR2 FQNEAQ, per germline (reference sequence). This CDR3 has 13 residues. CDR3 DNA sequence: TGTGCCAGCAGCTTGGAGACAGGGGATGGCTACACCTTC. This codes for CASSLETGDGYTF. Supplemented by reference TRBV7-9 and TRBJ1-2, the full variable domain reads DTGVSQNPRHKITKRGQNVTFRCDPISEHNRLYWYRQTLGQGPEFLTYFQNEAQLEKSRLLSDRFSAERPKGSFSTLEIQRTEQGDSAMYLCASSLETGDGYTFGSGTRLTVV.

The rearrangement links TRBV5-8 to TRBJ1-3; unclear D gene. Between the trimmed V and J ends, which lost 0 bases and 7 bases, there was a span of 11 bases. Germline V gene lookup returns CDR1 SGHTS and CDR2 YDEGEE. This CDR3 contains 14 residues. The DNA of the CDR3 is TGTGCCAGCAGCTTGGCCGCGGTGGGGAACACCATATATTTT. Amino acid sequence: CASSLAAVGNTIYF.

The rearrangement links TRBV19 to TRBJ2-3, with a possible D match to TRBD1 (6 bases). The CDR3 is 14 amino acids. Germline CDR1 reads LNHDA; CDR2 reads SQIVND (reference sequence). V was clipped by 3 bases and J by 6 bases, with 13 bases between them. CDR3 residues: CASSIAGGLDTQYF. Here the CDR3 DNA reads TGTGCCAGTAGTATTGCTGGGGGCCTCGATACGCAGTATTTT.

This chain joins TRBV18 and TRBJ2-3, with 7 bases lining up with TRBD1. Germline trimming cut 4 bases from V and 2 bases from J; bases unmatched to any gene: 3. The CDR3 spans 14 residues. Germline V gene sequence: CDR1 KGHSH, CDR2 LQKENI. The chain's CDR3 is CASSQGQPTDTQYF. The CDR3 DNA is TGTGCCAGCTCACAGGGACAGCCCACAGATACGCAGTATTTT.

This clone was recorded once. This sequence joins TRBV7-2 and TRBJ1-2, with D possibly matching TRBD1 (5 bases). Trimming removed 1 base from V and 4 bases from J, with 13 bases in between. Germline V gives CDR1 SGHTA, CDR2 FQGNSA. The CDR3 spans 15 residues. The CDR3 protein is CASSLGTGPGYGYTF. CDR3 coding DNA: TGTGCCAGCAGCTTAGGGACGGGACCTGGCTATGGCTACACCTTC. The whole variable domain, filled in from reference TRBV7-2 and TRBJ1-2, reads GAGVSQSPSNKVTEKGKDVELRCDPISGHTALYWYRQSLGQGLEFLIYFQGNSAPDKSGLPSDRFSAERTGGSVSTLTIQRTQQEDSAVYLCASSLGTGPGYGYTFGSGTRLTVV.

The chain combines TRBV6-6 with TRBJ2-7; 10 bases fit TRBD1. This CDR3 has 15 residues. In germline, CDR1 is MNHNY, CDR2 SVGAGI (reference sequence). V dropped 7 bases and J dropped 3; count of bases not matched to a gene: 9. CDR3 nucleotide sequence: TGTGCCAGCAACCCACGACAGGGGGCGAGCTACGAGCAGTACTTC. It yields the protein CASNPRQGASYEQYF.

The chain links TRBV7-8 to TRBJ2-7, with D perhaps being TRBD1 or TRBD2 (5 bases each). The length of the CDR3 is 18 residues. Germline values: CDR1 SGHVS, CDR2 FQNEAQ. Trimming left V 4 bases short and J 0 bases short, with 22 bases between. CDR3 in amino acids: CASSSLLGPGTHSYEQYF. The CDR3 nucleotides are TGTGCCAGCAGCTCCCTATTAGGTCCAGGGACCCACTCCTACGAGCAGTACTTC.

This clone occurred a few times. In nucleotides, the CDR3 is TGTGCCAGCAGCTTAGTGTGGAGGGGCGGGGAGCTGTTTTTT. The encoded protein is CASSLVWRGGELFF. The chain carries TRBV11-2 and TRBJ2-2; D might be TRBD2 (6 bases). V gave up 1 base and J gave up 7 bases, with 10 bases separating them. The CDR3 runs 14 residues. Germline V gene lookup returns CDR1 SGHAT and CDR2 FQNNGV.

The DNA for the CDR3 is TGTGCCAGCAGTTACGGCAGGGTGGGAAACACCATATATTTT. Its protein product is CASSYGRVGNTIYF. The gene calls are TRBV6-5 and TRBJ1-3, with D possibly TRBD1 on 5 matching bases. Trimming cost V 2 bases and J 4 bases, with 9 bases left between them. CDR3 length: 14 amino acids. The germline V gene encodes CDR1 MNHEY and CDR2 SVGAGI.

The chain carries TRBV28 and TRBJ2-5, with 8 bases that match TRBD2. V lost 3 bases and J lost 5; bases outside the gene matches: 5. The CDR3 runs to 14 residues. CDR1 and CDR2 from the germline V gene are MDHEN and SYDVKM. The DNA of the CDR3 is TGTGCCAGCAGTTTCGCAGCGGGAGTGGAGACCCAGTACTTC. This encodes CASSFAAGVETQYF. Full variable domain (remainder filled in from reference TRBV28 and TRBJ2-5): DVKVTQSSRYLVKRTGEKVFLECVQDMDHENMFWYRQDPGLGLRLIYFSYDVKMKEKGDIPEGYSVSREKKERFSLILESASTNQTSMYLCASSFAAGVETQYFGPGTRLLVL.

The V and J genes are TRBV11-2 and TRBJ1-1; D is undetermined. The CDR3 loop spans 14 amino acids. CDR1 is SGHAT and CDR2 is FQNNGV in the germline V gene. V gave up 1 base and J gave up 5 bases, with 11 bases separating them. CDR3 region: CASSLALRSTEAFF. For the CDR3, the DNA is TGTGCCAGCAGCTTAGCGTTGCGGAGTACTGAAGCTTTCTTT.

A few counts support this clone. V gene TRBV7-8 combines with J gene TRBJ2-2; maybe TRBD1 (5 bases). The CDR3 has 12 amino acids. The ends were cut back, 5 bases at V and 8 bases at J, with 9 bases in the middle. CDR1 is SGHVS, CDR2 FQNEAQ, per germline. The CDR3 spells CASSLRTGELFF. As DNA, the CDR3 is TGTGCCAGCAGCCTCCGGACAGGGGAGCTGTTTTTT.

The V and J genes are TRBV5-1 and TRBJ2-5; D uncertain. Trimming left V 4 bases short and J 5 bases short, with 15 bases between. In germline, CDR1 is SGHRS, CDR2 YFSETQ. This CDR3 has 14 amino acids. CDR3 DNA: TGCGCCAGCAGCGCAGGCCTATCCGGGGAGACCCAGTACTTC. It specifies CASSAGLSGETQYF.

The chain has TRBV18 and TRBJ1-5; TRBD1 matches 7 bases. J lost 2 bases, V lost 2 bases, and 3 bases had no gene match. The length of the CDR3 is 15 residues. Germline CDR1 reads KGHSH; CDR2 reads LQKENI. The DNA of the CDR3 is TGTGCCAGCTCACCAAAAGGACAGGGCAATCAGCCCCAGCATTTT. Its translation is CASSPKGQGNQPQHF.

The chain combines TRBV15 with TRBJ2-7, with D possibly being TRBD2 (5 bases). The germline CDR1 and CDR2 sequences are LNHNV and YYDKDF (reference sequence). This CDR3 is 16 amino acids long. V shed 0 bases and J shed 1 base, with 13 bases lying between them. CDR3: CATSRDLSGSSYEQYF. CDR3 DNA sequence: TGTGCCACCAGCAGAGATCTCAGCGGTTCTTCCTACGAGCAGTACTTC.

This clone has more than one count but fewer than ten. This chain uses TRBV9 with TRBJ1-3; perhaps TRBD1 as D (5 bases). Germline V gives CDR1 SGDLS, CDR2 YYNGEE. The length of the CDR3 is 16 residues. Trimming cost V 0 bases and J 2 bases, with 12 bases left between them. In DNA form, the CDR3 reads TGTGCCAGCAGCGTAGGAGTAGGGGTGACTGGAAACACCATATATTTT. This translates into CASSVGVGVTGNTIYF. Full variable domain (remainder filled in from reference TRBV9 and TRBJ1-3): DSGVTQTPKHLITATGQRVTLRCSPRSGDLSVYWYQQSLDQGLQFLIQYYNGEERAKGNILERFSAQQFPDLHSELNLSSLELGDSALYFCASSVGVGVTGNTIYFGEGSWLTVV.

This rearrangement joins TRBV28 to TRBJ1-1, with D hard to call. Trimming pared 6 bases from V and 5 bases from J, leaving 13 bases between. This CDR3 has 13 residues. CDR1 MDHEN and CDR2 SYDVKM come from the germline V gene. Here the CDR3 reads CASSASYRTEAFF. CDR3 coding DNA: TGTGCCAGCAGCGCCAGCTATAGGACTGAAGCTTTCTTT.

V usage is TRBV4-3 and J usage is TRBJ2-5, with D unclear. V lost 4 bases and J lost 5, with 11 bases in between. The CDR3 loop spans 13 amino acids. Germline lookup yields CDR1 LGHNA and CDR2 YSLEER. The CDR3: CASSPERWETQYF. The DNA for the CDR3 is TGCGCCAGCAGCCCGGAACGGTGGGAGACCCAGTACTTC.

The J gene is TRBJ1-2, the V gene TRBV20-1; D is unresolved. The germline gives CDR1 DFQATT, CDR2 SNEGSKA (reference sequence). CDR3 length: 11 residues. Trimming pared 6 bases from V and 8 bases from J, leaving 13 bases between. CDR3 sequence reads: CSAPGWGGYTF. The CDR3 DNA reads TGCAGTGCGCCCGGATGGGGAGGCTACACCTTC.

In its sample, this clone was seen a few times. V is TRBV19 and J is TRBJ2-3; D is unclear. Germline V gene lookup returns CDR1 LNHDA and CDR2 SQIVND (reference sequence). The V end lost 4 bases, the J end lost 1 base, and 12 bases lay between the germline ends. The CDR3 is made up of 15 amino acids. The CDR3 sequence is CASSTLSLGTDTQYF. In nucleotides, the CDR3 is TGTGCCAGTAGTACCCTCTCCCTAGGCACAGATACGCAGTATTTT.

This chain uses TRBV9 with TRBJ2-5; D possibly corresponds to TRBD1 (6 bases). The CDR3 extends over 13 amino acids. CDR1 and CDR2 (germline): SGDLS, YYNGEE. V was cut by 4 bases and J by 1 base, with 8 bases left in between. CDR3 residues: CASSKGVQETQYF. The CDR3 nucleotides read TGTGCCAGCAGCAAGGGGGTCCAAGAGACCCAGTACTTC.